These T cell receptor beta chains were read from a single sample in a study of blood T cell repertoires in COVID-19. Method: immunoSEQ multiplex PCR; TCRdb's copy keeps in-frame clones and lacks some. Among over 70,000 clones listed, about 83% were seen once. Input material: peripheral blood. The receptors were gathered from a man aged 30-40 years with COVID-19, enrolled during active disease. Both conserved end residues are part of each CDR3. A D gene is named only where the DNA matches it firmly. Expanded clones get a size class; other rows say once, few or many, or leave the size out.

v_call: TRBV11-2
d_call: TRBD2
j_call: TRBJ2-3
clone_size: once
cdr3_aa: CASSLGSGSLDTQYF
cdr3_nt: TGTGCCAGCAGCTTAGGGAGCGGGAGCTTAGATACGCAGTATTTT

v_call: TRBV28
d_call: .
j_call: TRBJ1-4
clone_size: .
cdr3_aa: CASLLRGQEKLFF
cdr3_nt: TGTGCCAGCCTACTTAGGGGACAAGAAAAACTGTTTTTT

v_call: TRBV28
d_call: TRBD1
j_call: TRBJ2-6
clone_size: .
cdr3_aa: CASSSDRDSLTFSGANVLTF
cdr3_nt: TGTGCCAGCAGCTCCGACAGGGATTCCTTAACCTTCTCTGGGGCCAACGTCCTGACTTTC

v_call: TRBV19
d_call: .
j_call: TRBJ1-5
clone_size: few
cdr3_aa: CASSTGKNSNQPQHF
cdr3_nt: TGTGCCAGTAGTACAGGTAAAAATAGCAATCAGCCCCAGCATTTT

v_call: TRBV5-6
d_call: TRBD2
j_call: TRBJ2-3
clone_size: .
cdr3_aa: CASSIISGRGGSVTQYF
cdr3_nt: TGTGCCAGCAGCATAATTAGCGGGAGAGGGGGGAGTGTTACGCAGTATTTT

v_call: TRBV5-5
d_call: .
j_call: TRBJ1-5
clone_size: .
cdr3_aa: CASSQDSGSAQPQHF
cdr3_nt: TGTGCCAGCAGCCAGGACAGTGGTAGTGCTCAGCCCCAGCATTTT

v_call: TRBV19
d_call: .
j_call: TRBJ1-2
clone_size: .
cdr3_aa: CASSIEGAGYGYTF
cdr3_nt: TGTGCCAGTAGTATCGAAGGGGCTGGCTATGGCTACACCTTC

v_call: TRBV24-1
d_call: .
j_call: TRBJ1-2
clone_size: once
cdr3_aa: CATSDRQLNYGYTF
cdr3_nt: TGTGCCACCAGTGATCGACAGTTGAACTATGGCTACACCTTC

v_call: TRBV5-1
d_call: TRBD2
j_call: TRBJ2-5
clone_size: .
cdr3_aa: CASSLVSGGSGETQYF
cdr3_nt: TGCGCCAGCAGCTTGGTCTCAGGCGGGAGTGGGGAGACCCAGTACTTC

v_call: TRBV6-5
d_call: .
j_call: TRBJ1-1
clone_size: once
cdr3_aa: CASIPPAGGAFF
cdr3_nt: TGTGCCAGCATCCCCCCGGCGGGTGGAGCTTTCTTT

v_call: TRBV19
d_call: TRBD1
j_call: TRBJ2-3
clone_size: .
cdr3_aa: CASSIGQGGADTQYF
cdr3_nt: TGTGCCAGTAGTATAGGACAGGGGGGAGCAGATACGCAGTATTTT

v_call: TRBV25-1
d_call: .
j_call: TRBJ2-1
clone_size: .
cdr3_aa: CASSEPGPPGEQFF
cdr3_nt: TGTGCCAGCAGTGAGCCAGGACCCCCAGGGGAGCAGTTCTTC

v_call: TRBV25-1
d_call: TRBD2
j_call: TRBJ2-1
clone_size: .
cdr3_aa: CASIEGSGTYNEQFF
cdr3_nt: TGTGCCAGCATAGAAGGTAGCGGGACCTACAATGAGCAGTTCTTC

v_call: TRBV19
d_call: TRBD2
j_call: TRBJ2-2
clone_size: .
cdr3_aa: CASSRAGEINTGELFF
cdr3_nt: TGTGCCAGTAGTAGGGCGGGGGAGATAAACACCGGGGAGCTGTTTTTT

v_call: TRBV2
d_call: .
j_call: TRBJ1-5
clone_size: once
cdr3_aa: CASSQTNSNQPQHF
cdr3_nt: TGTGCCAGCAGTCAGACTAATAGCAATCAGCCCCAGCATTTT

v_call: TRBV7-9
d_call: TRBD2
j_call: TRBJ2-7
clone_size: .
cdr3_aa: CASSFGAGEQYF
cdr3_nt: TGTGCCAGCAGCTTTGGAGCGGGAGAGCAGTACTTC

v_call: TRBV11-3
d_call: TRBD1
j_call: TRBJ2-1
clone_size: .
cdr3_aa: CASSFATGVHNEQFF
cdr3_nt: TGTGCCAGCAGCTTCGCAACAGGGGTGCACAATGAGCAGTTCTTC

v_call: TRBV30
d_call: TRBD1
j_call: TRBJ1-2
clone_size: .
cdr3_aa: CAWSSTGQGGYGYTF
cdr3_nt: TGTGCCTGGAGTTCCACGGGACAGGGAGGCTATGGCTACACCTTC

v_call: TRBV18
d_call: TRBD1
j_call: TRBJ1-1
clone_size: .
cdr3_aa: CASSPEGAGPTEAFF
cdr3_nt: TGTGCCAGCTCACCAGAGGGGGCAGGTCCCACTGAAGCTTTCTTT

v_call: TRBV3-1/TRBV3-2
d_call: TRBD1
j_call: TRBJ2-2
clone_size: .
cdr3_aa: CASLRTGGPGELFF
cdr3_nt: TGTGCCAGCCTTCGGACAGGGGGCCCCGGGGAGCTGTTTTTT

v_call: TRBV29-1
d_call: .
j_call: TRBJ2-7
clone_size: .
cdr3_aa: CSIRGAREQYF
cdr3_nt: TGCAGCATTAGGGGCGCCCGCGAGCAGTACTTC

v_call: TRBV6-2/TRBV6-3
d_call: .
j_call: TRBJ2-1
clone_size: .
cdr3_aa: CASSSLGWEQFF
cdr3_nt: TGTGCCAGCAGTTCACTCGGGTGGGAGCAGTTCTTC

v_call: TRBV19
d_call: .
j_call: TRBJ1-4
clone_size: once
cdr3_aa: CASSLSGGTNEKLFF
cdr3_nt: TGTGCCAGTAGTCTCAGCGGGGGAACTAATGAAAAACTGTTTTTT

v_call: TRBV2
d_call: .
j_call: TRBJ2-7
clone_size: few
cdr3_aa: CASSGDLYEQYF
cdr3_nt: TGTGCCAGCAGTGGGGACTTATACGAGCAGTACTTC

v_call: TRBV19
d_call: TRBD2
j_call: TRBJ2-7
clone_size: .
cdr3_aa: CASSSPGLADSYEQYF
cdr3_nt: TGTGCCAGTAGCAGCCCCGGACTAGCGGATTCCTACGAGCAGTACTTC

v_call: TRBV7-3
d_call: .
j_call: TRBJ1-3
clone_size: .
cdr3_aa: CASSLPQGSSGNTIYF
cdr3_nt: TGTGCCAGCAGCTTACCCCAGGGCTCCTCTGGAAACACCATATATTTT

v_call: TRBV5-6
d_call: .
j_call: TRBJ1-4
clone_size: once
cdr3_aa: CASSPDYANEKLFF
cdr3_nt: TGTGCCAGCAGCCCCGACTATGCTAATGAAAAACTGTTTTTT

v_call: TRBV7-9
d_call: TRBD2
j_call: TRBJ2-3
clone_size: .
cdr3_aa: CASSQGLAGEADTQYF
cdr3_nt: TGTGCCAGCAGCCAGGGACTAGCGGGAGAGGCAGATACGCAGTATTTT

v_call: TRBV7-9
d_call: TRBD1
j_call: TRBJ2-7
clone_size: .
cdr3_aa: CASSGDRGIGEQYF
cdr3_nt: TGTGCCAGCAGTGGGGACAGGGGTATTGGCGAGCAGTACTTC

v_call: TRBV12-3/TRBV12-4
d_call: TRBD2
j_call: TRBJ2-2
clone_size: .
cdr3_aa: CASSRTSVGELFF
cdr3_nt: TGTGCCAGCAGCCGGACTAGCGTGGGGGAGCTGTTTTTT

v_call: TRBV15
d_call: .
j_call: TRBJ2-1
clone_size: .
cdr3_aa: CATSRVGGGYNEQFF
cdr3_nt: TGTGCCACCAGCAGAGTAGGGGGGGGCTACAATGAGCAGTTCTTC

v_call: TRBV2
d_call: TRBD2
j_call: TRBJ2-1
clone_size: .
cdr3_aa: CASSGGLAETYNEQFF
cdr3_nt: TGTGCCAGCAGCGGTGGACTAGCGGAGACCTACAATGAGCAGTTCTTC

v_call: TRBV5-1
d_call: TRBD2
j_call: TRBJ2-7
clone_size: .
cdr3_aa: CASSRKSGRDYEQYF
cdr3_nt: TGCGCCAGCAGCCGAAAAAGCGGGAGAGACTACGAGCAGTACTTC

v_call: TRBV3-1/TRBV3-2
d_call: TRBD2
j_call: TRBJ2-7
clone_size: .
cdr3_aa: CASSPPSGRAAEQYF
cdr3_nt: TGTGCCAGCAGCCCCCCAAGCGGGAGAGCCGCCGAGCAGTACTTC

v_call: TRBV7-9
d_call: .
j_call: TRBJ1-3
clone_size: .
cdr3_aa: CASSIEYTIYF
cdr3_nt: TGTGCCAGCAGCATCGAGTACACCATATATTTT

v_call: TRBV7-9
d_call: .
j_call: TRBJ1-6
clone_size: .
cdr3_aa: CASSLGLSSYNSPLHF
cdr3_nt: TGTGCCAGCAGCTTAGGGTTGAGCTCCTATAATTCACCCCTCCACTTT

v_call: TRBV7-3
d_call: TRBD2
j_call: TRBJ2-3
clone_size: .
cdr3_aa: CASSRAGEGTDTQYF
cdr3_nt: TGTGCCAGCAGTAGAGCGGGAGAAGGAACAGATACGCAGTATTTT

v_call: TRBV27
d_call: TRBD2
j_call: TRBJ2-5
clone_size: .
cdr3_aa: CASSLGLAGETQYF
cdr3_nt: TGTGCCAGCAGTTTAGGACTAGCTGGGGAGACCCAGTACTTC

v_call: TRBV9
d_call: TRBD1
j_call: TRBJ1-5
clone_size: .
cdr3_aa: CASSVGTGTSNQPQHF
cdr3_nt: TGTGCCAGCAGCGTAGGGACAGGAACAAGCAATCAGCCCCAGCATTTT

v_call: TRBV2
d_call: TRBD2
j_call: TRBJ2-7
clone_size: few
cdr3_aa: CASSEVAGTYEQYF
cdr3_nt: TGTGCCAGCAGTGAAGTAGCGGGGACCTACGAGCAGTACTTC

v_call: TRBV7-8
d_call: TRBD1
j_call: TRBJ1-5
clone_size: .
cdr3_aa: CASSLGDRGGNQPQHF
cdr3_nt: TGTGCCAGCAGCTTGGGGGACAGGGGTGGCAATCAGCCCCAGCATTTT